This TCR beta chain was recovered during a study of monozygotic twins with inflammatory bowel disease. Study outcomes and limitations: Healthy twins showed more clonotype sharing with others than IBD patients, especially patients with disease activity.

From its re-call of the 5' RACE reads, TCRdb lists each CDR3 protein once, without DNA. This sample's clone table lists 310,000 or so distinct CDR3 sequences. This CDR3 comprises 15 residues. Per germline, CDR1 MNHNS and CDR2 SASEGT. As concerns this clonotype: Its antigen is unidentified.

Sequenced: blood. This receptor was identified in a human donor with ulcerative colitis or Crohn's disease, or a healthy co-twin of an affected twin (not recorded which). This chain uses TRBV6-1 with TRBJ2-4; TCRdb indicates TRBD1, and absent DNA this call remains unverified. CDR3 amino acids: CASRVAGGAKNIQYF.